The present entry profiles one T cell receptor beta chain with its context. Its antigen is unknown. This record comes from a study of cytomegalovirus exposure and HLA in healthy donors. General study findings and limits: Generally TCR sequences proved uncommon, though certain public TCRs appeared in numerous donors. Subsequent analysis revealed that first-cohort TCR clusters tended to co-occur in the 110 or so validation repertoires. Cytomegalovirus association was listed for 170 or so TCR beta chains.

Produced via immunoSEQ multiplex PCR; TCRdb's table is partial and in-frame only. The repertoire has around 94,000 clones, about 94% of them found once; the top ten carry roughly 0.9%. Trimming took 0 bases from V and 0 from J, leaving 7 bases between them. Germline CDR1 SGHRS, CDR2 YFSETQ. CDR3 size: 15 residues. The sequence derives from a woman aged 18-29 years in good health and CMV-seronegative. This sequence joins TRBV5-1 and TRBJ2-1; D ambiguous. The specimen was PBMCs. The CDR3 is CASSLEAGSYNEQFF. Written as DNA, the CDR3 is TGCGCCAGCAGCTTGGAGGCAGGCTCCTACAATGAGCAGTTCTTC.